This T cell receptor (beta chain) was sequenced in a study of T-cell reconstitution after alpha-beta-depleted transplantation in children. The authors prepared the TCRbeta library with unique molecular identifiers. MiXCR was run by TCRdb on the PCR reads, yielding one entry per CDR3 protein. The table includes approximately 510,000 distinct CDR3 sequences, around 17% detected once. This clonotype came up a few times. The V gene's germline CDR1 is KGHDR and CDR2 SFDVKD. The CDR3 runs 13 residues. The V and J ends lost 5 bases and 8 bases, in that order; junction bases with no gene match: 0. The sample in question was PBMCs from the stem cell graft donor, obtained from the stem cell graft. This sequence joins TRBV24-1 and TRBJ2-1; 12 positions agree with TRBD2. The clonotype was recovered from a human donor who donated a stem cell graft to a child with acute lymphoblastic leukemia. The CDR3: CATSGLAGDEQFF. In DNA form, the CDR3 reads TGTGCCACCAGTGGACTAGCGGGAGATGAGCAGTTCTTC.